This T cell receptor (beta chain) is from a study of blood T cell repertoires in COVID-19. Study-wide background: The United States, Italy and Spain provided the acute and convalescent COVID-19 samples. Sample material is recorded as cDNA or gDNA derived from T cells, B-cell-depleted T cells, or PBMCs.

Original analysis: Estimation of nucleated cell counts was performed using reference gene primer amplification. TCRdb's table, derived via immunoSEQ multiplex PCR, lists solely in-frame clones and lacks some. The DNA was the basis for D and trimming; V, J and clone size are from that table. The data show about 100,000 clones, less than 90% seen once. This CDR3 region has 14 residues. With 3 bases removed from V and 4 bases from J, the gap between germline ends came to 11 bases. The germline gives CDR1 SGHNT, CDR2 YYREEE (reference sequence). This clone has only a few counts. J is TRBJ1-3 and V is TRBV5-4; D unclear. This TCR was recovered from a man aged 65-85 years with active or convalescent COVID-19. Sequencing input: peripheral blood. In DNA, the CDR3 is TGTGCCAGCAGCTCTTTTCAAGAGGGAAACACCATATATTTT. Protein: CASSSFQEGNTIYF.